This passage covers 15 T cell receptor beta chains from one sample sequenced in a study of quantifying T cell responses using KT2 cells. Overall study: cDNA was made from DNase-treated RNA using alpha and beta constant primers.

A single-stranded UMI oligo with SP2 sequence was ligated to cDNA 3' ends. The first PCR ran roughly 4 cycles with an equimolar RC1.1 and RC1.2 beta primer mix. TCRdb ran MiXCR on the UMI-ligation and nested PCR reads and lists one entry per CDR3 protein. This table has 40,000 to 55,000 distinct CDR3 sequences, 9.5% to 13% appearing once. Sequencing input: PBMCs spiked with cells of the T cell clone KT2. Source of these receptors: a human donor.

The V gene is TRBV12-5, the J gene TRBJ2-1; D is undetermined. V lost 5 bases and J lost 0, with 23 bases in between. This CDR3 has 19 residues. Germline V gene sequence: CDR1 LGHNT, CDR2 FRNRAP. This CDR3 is CASGIYAPRTVSSYNEQFF. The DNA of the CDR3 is TGTGCTAGTGGTATCTACGCCCCCCGGACGGTGAGCTCCTACAATGAGCAGTTCTTC. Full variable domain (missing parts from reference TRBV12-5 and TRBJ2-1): DARVTQTPRHKVTEMGQEVTMRCQPILGHNTVFWYRQTMMQGLELLAYFRNRAPLDDSGMPKDRFSAEMPDATLATLKIQPSEPRDSAVYFCASGIYAPRTVSSYNEQFFGPGTRLTVL.

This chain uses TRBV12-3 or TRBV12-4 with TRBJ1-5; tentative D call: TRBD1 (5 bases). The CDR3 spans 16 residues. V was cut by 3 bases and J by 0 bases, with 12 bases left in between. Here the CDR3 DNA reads TGTGCCAGCAGTTTTAGGACACCGTATAGCAATCAGCCCCAGCATTTT. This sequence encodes CASSFRTPYSNQPQHF.

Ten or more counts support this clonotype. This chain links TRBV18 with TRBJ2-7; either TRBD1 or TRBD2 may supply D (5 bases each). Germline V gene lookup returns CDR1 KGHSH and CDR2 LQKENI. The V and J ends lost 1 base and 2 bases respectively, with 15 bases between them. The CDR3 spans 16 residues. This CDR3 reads CASSPLPGTLTYEQYF. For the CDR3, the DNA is TGTGCCAGCTCACCACTACCCGGGACGCTGACCTACGAGCAGTACTTC.

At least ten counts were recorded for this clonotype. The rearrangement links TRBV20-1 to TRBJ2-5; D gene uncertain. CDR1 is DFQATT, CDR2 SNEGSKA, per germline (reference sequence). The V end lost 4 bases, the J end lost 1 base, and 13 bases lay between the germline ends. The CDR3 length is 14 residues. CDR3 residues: CSAMDSAVQETQYF. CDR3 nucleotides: TGCAGTGCTATGGATTCGGCAGTCCAAGAGACCCAGTACTTC.

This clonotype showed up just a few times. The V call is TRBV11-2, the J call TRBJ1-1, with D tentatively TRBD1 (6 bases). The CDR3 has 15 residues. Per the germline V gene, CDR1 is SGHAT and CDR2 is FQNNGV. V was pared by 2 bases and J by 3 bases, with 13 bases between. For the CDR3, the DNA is TGTGCCAGCAGCTTAAGGGGGGACGGTTACACTGAAGCTTTCTTT. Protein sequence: CASSLRGDGYTEAFF. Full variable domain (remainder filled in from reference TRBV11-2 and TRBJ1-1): EAGVAQSPRYKIIEKRQSVAFWCNPISGHATLYWYQQILGQGPKLLIQFQNNGVVDDSQLPKDRFSAERLKGVDSTLKIQPAKLEDSAVYLCASSLRGDGYTEAFFGQGTRLTVV.

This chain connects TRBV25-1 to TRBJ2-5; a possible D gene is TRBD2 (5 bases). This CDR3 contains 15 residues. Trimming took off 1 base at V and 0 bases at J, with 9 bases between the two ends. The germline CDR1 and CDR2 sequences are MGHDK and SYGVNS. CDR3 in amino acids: CASSELWEYQETQYF. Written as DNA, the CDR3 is TGTGCCAGCAGTGAATTATGGGAGTACCAAGAGACCCAGTACTTC.

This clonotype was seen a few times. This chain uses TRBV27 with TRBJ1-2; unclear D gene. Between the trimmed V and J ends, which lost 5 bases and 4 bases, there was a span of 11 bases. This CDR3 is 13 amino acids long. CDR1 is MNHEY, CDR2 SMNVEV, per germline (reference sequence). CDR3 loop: CASSASGAYGYTF. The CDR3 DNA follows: TGTGCCAGCAGTGCCTCCGGTGCCTATGGCTACACCTTC.

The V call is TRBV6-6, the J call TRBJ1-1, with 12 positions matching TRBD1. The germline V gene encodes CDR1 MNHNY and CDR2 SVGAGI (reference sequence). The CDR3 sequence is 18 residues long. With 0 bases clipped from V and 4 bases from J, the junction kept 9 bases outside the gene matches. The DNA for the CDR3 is TGTGCCAGCAGTTACTCAGCCGGGACAGGGGGCACGAGCACTGAAGCTTTCTTT. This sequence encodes CASSYSAGTGGTSTEAFF.

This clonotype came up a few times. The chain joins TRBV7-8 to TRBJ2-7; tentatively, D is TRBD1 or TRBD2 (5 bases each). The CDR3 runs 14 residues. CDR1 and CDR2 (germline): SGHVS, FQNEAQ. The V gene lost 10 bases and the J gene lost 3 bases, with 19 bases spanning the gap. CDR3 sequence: CATRPGRFVYEQYF. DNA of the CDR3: TGTGCCACCAGACCGGGGCGATTCGTCTACGAGCAGTACTTC.

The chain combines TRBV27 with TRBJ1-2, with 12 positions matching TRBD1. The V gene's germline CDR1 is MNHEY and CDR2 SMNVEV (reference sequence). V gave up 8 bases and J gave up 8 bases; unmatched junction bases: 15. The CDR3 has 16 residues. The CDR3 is CASYPRGTGGLGGYTF. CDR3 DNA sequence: TGTGCCAGCTACCCCAGGGGGACAGGGGGCTTAGGAGGCTACACCTTC.

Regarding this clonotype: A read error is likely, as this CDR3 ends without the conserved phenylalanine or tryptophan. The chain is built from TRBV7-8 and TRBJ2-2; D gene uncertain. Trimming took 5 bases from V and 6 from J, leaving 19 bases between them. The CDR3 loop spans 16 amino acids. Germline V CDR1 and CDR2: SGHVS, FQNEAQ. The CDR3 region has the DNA TGTGCCAGCAGCCCCCGGGCAGCTAGGGATGCCGGGGAGCTGTTTTCT. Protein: CASSPRAARDAGELFS.

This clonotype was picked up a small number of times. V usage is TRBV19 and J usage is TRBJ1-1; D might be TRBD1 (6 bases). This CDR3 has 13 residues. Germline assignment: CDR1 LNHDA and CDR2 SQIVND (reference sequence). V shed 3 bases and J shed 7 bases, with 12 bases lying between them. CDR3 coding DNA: TGTGCCAGTAGTATGGGGGCGCGAAGTGAAGCTTTCTTT. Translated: CASSMGARSEAFF.

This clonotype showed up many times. Here the CDR3 reads CASSYRNTLNTEAFF. CDR3 DNA: TGTGCCAGCAGTTACAGAAACACCTTGAACACTGAAGCTTTCTTT. V usage is TRBV6-5 and J usage is TRBJ1-1; unclear D gene. Trimming removed 2 bases at V and 0 bases at J, with 10 bases between. Germline lookup yields CDR1 MNHEY and CDR2 SVGAGI. This CDR3 is built from 15 residues.

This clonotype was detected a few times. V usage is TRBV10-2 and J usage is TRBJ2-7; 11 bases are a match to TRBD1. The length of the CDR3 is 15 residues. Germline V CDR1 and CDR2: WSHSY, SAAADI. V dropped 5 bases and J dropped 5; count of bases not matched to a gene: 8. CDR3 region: CASSRPSDRGHEQYF. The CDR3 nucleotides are TGCGCCAGCAGTAGGCCCTCGGACAGGGGGCACGAGCAGTACTTC.

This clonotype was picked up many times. CDR3 in DNA: TGTGCCAGCAGCCGGACGGGTGGCGGGGAGCTGTTTTTT. Translated, it gives CASSRTGGGELFF. The V and J genes are TRBV7-3 and TRBJ2-2, with unresolved D. V lost 5 bases and J 7 bases, leaving 11 bases between the germline ends. Looked up from germline, CDR1 is SGHTA and CDR2 is FQGTGA. The CDR3 is made up of 13 amino acids. Full variable domain (missing parts from reference TRBV7-3 and TRBJ2-2): GAGVSQTPSNKVTEKGKYVELRCDPISGHTALYWYRQSLGQGPEFLIYFQGTGAADDSGLPNDRFFAVRPEGSVSTLKIQRTERGDSAVYLCASSRTGGGELFFGEGSRLTVL.